The clone carrying this T cell receptor (beta chain) was counted between two and nine times. These data are taken from a study of blood T cell repertoires in COVID-19. The table came from immunoSEQ multiplex PCR; TCRdb's copy has only in-frame clones and leaves some out. Here the sample spans about 140,000 clones, over 75% being singletons. The CDR3 totals 14 residues. V gave up 3 bases and J gave up 8 bases; unmatched junction bases: 4. Germline V CDR1 and CDR2: KGHSH, LQKENI. This TCR was sampled from a man between 65 and 80 years old with acute or convalescent COVID-19. The rearrangement uses TRBV18 and TRBJ1-5, with TRBD1 matching over 10 bases. Sequenced input: peripheral blood. DNA of the CDR3: TGTGCCAGCTCACCGGGACAGGGGAATGAGCCCCAGCATTTT. It specifies CASSPGQGNEPQHF. Using reference TRBV18 and TRBJ1-5 for the parts outside the CDR3, the full variable domain is NAGVMQNPRHLVRRRGQEARLRCSPMKGHSHVYWYRQLPEEGLKFMVYLQKENIIDESGMPKERFSAEFPKEGPSILRIQQVVRGDSAAYFCASSPGQGNEPQHFGDGTRLSIL.